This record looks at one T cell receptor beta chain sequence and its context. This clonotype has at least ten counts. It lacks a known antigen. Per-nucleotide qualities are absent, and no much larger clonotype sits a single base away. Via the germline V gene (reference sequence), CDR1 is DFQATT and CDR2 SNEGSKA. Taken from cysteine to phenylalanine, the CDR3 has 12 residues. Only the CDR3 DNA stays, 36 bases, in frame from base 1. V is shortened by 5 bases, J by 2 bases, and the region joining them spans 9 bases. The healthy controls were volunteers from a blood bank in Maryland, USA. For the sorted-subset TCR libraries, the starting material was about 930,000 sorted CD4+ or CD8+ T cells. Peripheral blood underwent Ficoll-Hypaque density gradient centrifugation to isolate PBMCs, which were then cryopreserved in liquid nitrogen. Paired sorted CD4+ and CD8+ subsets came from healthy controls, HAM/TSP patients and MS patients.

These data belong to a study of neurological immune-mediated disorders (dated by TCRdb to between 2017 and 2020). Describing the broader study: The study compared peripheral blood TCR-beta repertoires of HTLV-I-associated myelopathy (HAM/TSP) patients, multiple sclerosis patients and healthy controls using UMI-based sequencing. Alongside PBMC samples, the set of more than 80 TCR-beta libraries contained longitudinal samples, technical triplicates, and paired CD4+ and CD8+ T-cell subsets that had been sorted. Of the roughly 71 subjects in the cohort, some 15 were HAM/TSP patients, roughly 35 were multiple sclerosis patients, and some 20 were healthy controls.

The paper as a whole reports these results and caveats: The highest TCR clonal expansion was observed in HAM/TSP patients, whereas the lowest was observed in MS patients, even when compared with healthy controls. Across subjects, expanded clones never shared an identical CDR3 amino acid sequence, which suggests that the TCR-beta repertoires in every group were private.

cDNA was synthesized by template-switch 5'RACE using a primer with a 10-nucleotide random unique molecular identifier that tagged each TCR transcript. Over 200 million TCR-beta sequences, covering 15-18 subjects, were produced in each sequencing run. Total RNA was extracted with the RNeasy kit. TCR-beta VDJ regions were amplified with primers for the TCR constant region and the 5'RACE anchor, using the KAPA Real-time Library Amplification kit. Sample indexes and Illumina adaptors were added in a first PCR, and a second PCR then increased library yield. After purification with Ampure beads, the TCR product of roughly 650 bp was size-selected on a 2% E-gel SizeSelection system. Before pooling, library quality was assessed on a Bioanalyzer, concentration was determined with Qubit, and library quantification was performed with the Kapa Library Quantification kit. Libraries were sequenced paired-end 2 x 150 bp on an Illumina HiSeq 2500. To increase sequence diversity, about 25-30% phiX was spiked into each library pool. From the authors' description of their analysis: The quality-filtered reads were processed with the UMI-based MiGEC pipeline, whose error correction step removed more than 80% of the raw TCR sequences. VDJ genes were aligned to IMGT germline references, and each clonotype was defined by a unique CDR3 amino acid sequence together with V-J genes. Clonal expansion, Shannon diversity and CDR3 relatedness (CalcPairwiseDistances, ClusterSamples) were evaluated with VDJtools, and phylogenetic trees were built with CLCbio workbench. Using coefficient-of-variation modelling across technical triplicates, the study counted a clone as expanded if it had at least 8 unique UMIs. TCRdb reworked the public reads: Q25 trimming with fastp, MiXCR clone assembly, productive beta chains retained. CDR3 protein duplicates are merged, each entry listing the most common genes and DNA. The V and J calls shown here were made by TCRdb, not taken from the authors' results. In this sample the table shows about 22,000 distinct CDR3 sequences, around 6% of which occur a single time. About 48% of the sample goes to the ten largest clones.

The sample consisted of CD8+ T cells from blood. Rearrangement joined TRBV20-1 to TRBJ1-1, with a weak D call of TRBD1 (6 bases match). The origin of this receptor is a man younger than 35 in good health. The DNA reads TGCAGTGCTGACAGGTCCAACACTGAAGCTTTCTTT. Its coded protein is CSADRSNTEAFF.